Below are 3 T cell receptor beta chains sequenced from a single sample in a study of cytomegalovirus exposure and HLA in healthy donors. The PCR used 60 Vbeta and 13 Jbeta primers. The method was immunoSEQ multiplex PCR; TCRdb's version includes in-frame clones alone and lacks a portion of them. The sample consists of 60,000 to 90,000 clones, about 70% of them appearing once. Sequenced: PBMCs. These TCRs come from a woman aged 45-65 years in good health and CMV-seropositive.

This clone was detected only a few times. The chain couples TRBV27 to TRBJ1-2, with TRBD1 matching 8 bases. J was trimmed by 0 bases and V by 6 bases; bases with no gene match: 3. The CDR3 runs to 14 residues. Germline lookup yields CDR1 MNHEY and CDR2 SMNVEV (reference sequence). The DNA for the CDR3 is TGTGCCAGCAGCTTACAGGGGGCTAACTATGGCTACACCTTC. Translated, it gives CASSLQGANYGYTF.

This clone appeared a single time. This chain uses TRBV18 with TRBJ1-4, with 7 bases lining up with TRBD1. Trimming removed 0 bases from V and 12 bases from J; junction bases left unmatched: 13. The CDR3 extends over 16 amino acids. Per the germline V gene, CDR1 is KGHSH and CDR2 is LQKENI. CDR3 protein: CASSPPIVGQRAELFF. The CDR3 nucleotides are TGTGCCAGCTCACCACCGATTGTGGGACAGCGAGCAGAACTGTTTTTT. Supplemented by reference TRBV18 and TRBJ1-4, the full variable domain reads NAGVMQNPRHLVRRRGQEARLRCSPMKGHSHVYWYRQLPEEGLKFMVYLQKENIIDESGMPKERFSAEFPKEGPSILRIQQVVRGDSAAYFCASSPPIVGQRAELFFGSGTQLSVL.

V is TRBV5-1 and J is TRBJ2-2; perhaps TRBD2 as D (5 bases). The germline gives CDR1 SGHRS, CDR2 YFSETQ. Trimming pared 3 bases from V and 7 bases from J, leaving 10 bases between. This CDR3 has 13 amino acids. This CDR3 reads CASSSRGGGELFF. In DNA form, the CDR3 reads TGCGCCAGCAGCTCGCGCGGAGGCGGGGAGCTGTTTTTT.